The clone carrying this T cell receptor (beta chain) came up a few times. Its antigen remains unidentified. TCRdb independently ran MiXCR on the 5' RACE reads; one entry per CDR3 protein. The sample shows more than 250,000 distinct CDR3 sequences, 6.5% to 8.5% of them seen only once. This entry belongs to a study of T cells after yellow fever vaccination. This CDR3 spans 12 amino acids. Germline loops: CDR1 KGHSH, CDR2 LQKENI. The V and J ends lost 5 bases and 9 bases, in that order; junction bases with no gene match: 1. Study-wide findings and caveats: Repertoires obtained by FACS sorting could include abundant clonotypes that entered as contaminants from the bulk population. Booster sampling recovered most clones from primary vaccination (96% CD4, around 88% CD8).

The chain couples TRBV18 to TRBJ1-6; 7 bases align to TRBD1. Sequenced here: PBMCs, sampled roughly 46 days after the first yellow fever vaccination. The TCR originated in a man in his late teens or twenties who received the YFV17D yellow fever vaccine. As DNA, the CDR3 is TGTGCCAGCTCAACAGGGGTTTCACCCCTCCACTTT. It is translated as CASSTGVSPLHF.